The rows below give T cell receptor beta chains drawn from one sample of a study of T cells in Graves' hyperthyroidism and ophthalmopathy. TCRdb re-analysed the multiplex PCR reads in MiXCR, keeping a single row per CDR3 protein. The sample holds about 500,000 distinct CDR3 sequences, approximately 14% seen once. The sequenced material came from blood. These receptor sequences come from a woman aged 18-29 years with Graves' hyperthyroidism. Each CDR3 is given with its conserved first and last residue. The D gene is left open where the match is weak. For some rows the clone size is stated as once, few or many, or as a class when expanded; others skip it.

J gene | V gene | clone size | D gene | CDR3 DNA | CDR3 protein
TRBJ2-5 | TRBV18 | many | - | TGTGCCAGCTCACCGGGGGTAATCGAGACCCAGTACTTC | CASSPGVIETQYF
TRBJ2-1 | TRBV5-6 | few | - | TGTGCCAGCAGCTTGCCCGGGGGCGACCGGCGTGGGCAGTTCTTC | CASSLPGGDRRGQFF
TRBJ1-5 | TRBV4-1 | many | TRBD1 | TGCGCCAGCAGCCAACCCGACAGGGAAGATCAGCCCCAGCATTTT | CASSQPDREDQPQHF
TRBJ2-1 | TRBV12-3/TRBV12-4 | many | - | TGTGCCAGCATGTTTCTTTCATACAATGAGCAGTTCTTC | CASMFLSYNEQFF
TRBJ2-7 | TRBV9 | few | - | TGTGCCAGCAGCGTAGGGACGGACAGTGCCTACGAGCAGTACTTC | CASSVGTDSAYEQYF
TRBJ2-2 | TRBV3-1 | many | TRBD2 | TGTGCCAGCAGCCAAAGCGGACTAGCGGGAGGGCCTACGACGAACACCGGGGAGCTGTTTTTT | CASSQSGLAGGPTTNTGELFF
TRBJ1-1 | TRBV29-1 | - | - | TGCAGCGTTGACGGGGTTACTGGGAACACTGAAGCTTTCTTT | CSVDGVTGNTEAFF
TRBJ1-5 | TRBV7-9 | - | TRBD1 | TGTGCCAGCAGCTTAGGGGGCGGGACAGGGACTCAGCCCCAGCATTTT | CASSLGGGTGTQPQHF
TRBJ1-2 | TRBV12-3/TRBV12-4 | many | - | TGTGCCAGCAGTTTATTGAGGGGAGGAAAAGATGGCTACACCTTC | CASSLLRGGKDGYTF
TRBJ2-1 | TRBV29-1 | many | - | TGCAGCGTCGGACAGTGGAGCTCCTACAATGAGCAGTTCTTC | CSVGQWSSYNEQFF
TRBJ1-2 | TRBV7-9 | many | - | TGTGCCAGCACGGGAGGGTTAAACTATGGCTACACCTTC | CASTGGLNYGYTF
TRBJ2-7 | TRBV18 | many | - | TGTGCCAGCTCCGGGGCCTATTACGAGCAGTACTTC | CASSGAYYEQYF
TRBJ1-6 | TRBV3-1 | many | - | TGTGCCAGCAGCCAAGCGGGGTACCCTAATTCACCCCTCCACTTT | CASSQAGYPNSPLHF
TRBJ2-1 | TRBV24-1 | - | TRBD2 | TGTGCCATCAGTGAACTAGCGGGGAACAATGAGCAGTTCTTC | CAISELAGNNEQFF
TRBJ2-5 | TRBV20-1 | many | - | TGCAGTGCTAGAGATTTCGGATTTCAAGAGACCCAGTACTTC | CSARDFGFQETQYF
TRBJ2-3 | TRBV7-6 | - | - | TGTGCCAGCAGCTTAGCCGGGAGAGTCACAGATACGCAGTATTTT | CASSLAGRVTDTQYF
TRBJ1-5 | TRBV30 | many | - | TGTGCCTGGAGTGGACAGTCAGGGAATCAGCCCCAGCATTTT | CAWSGQSGNQPQHF
TRBJ1-5 | TRBV4-1 | - | - | TGCGCCAGCAGCCAAGATTCCGGCCGCGGTCAGCCCCAGCATTTT | CASSQDSGRGQPQHF
TRBJ1-1 | TRBV11-2 | many | - | TGTGCCAGCAGCCACAGGGTTGGCAGCACTGAAGCTTTCTTT | CASSHRVGSTEAFF
TRBJ2-5 | TRBV7-2 | many | - | TGTGCCAGCAGCTTAGCGCTAGCTCAAGAGACCCAGTACTTC | CASSLALAQETQYF
TRBJ2-5 | TRBV7-8 | many | - | TGTGCCAGCAGCTTAGAGGCAAAGACCCAGTACTTC | CASSLEAKTQYF
TRBJ1-5 | TRBV19 | - | - | TGTGCCAGTAGTATCGATAGGACGCGAGTAGATCAGCCCCAGCATTTT | CASSIDRTRVDQPQHF
TRBJ2-1 | TRBV20-1 | - | TRBD2 | TGCAGTGCTAGTAGCGGGTTTTTATACAATGAGCAGTTCTTC | CSASSGFLYNEQFF
TRBJ2-3 | TRBV6-5 | - | - | TGTGCCAGCAGTTACTCGACAGCGAACACAGATACGCAGTATTTT | CASSYSTANTDTQYF
TRBJ2-1 | TRBV11-1 | many | - | TGTGCCAGCAGCCCAGCCGACACCTTCTCCTACAATGAGCAGTTCTTC | CASSPADTFSYNEQFF
TRBJ1-5 | TRBV2 | many | - | TGTGCCAGCAGTGTGGAAAGGACTGGCAATCAGCCCCAGCATTTT | CASSVERTGNQPQHF
TRBJ2-7 | TRBV5-1 | many | - | TGCGCCAGCAGCTTGTTTCGCGAGCAGTACTTC | CASSLFREQYF
TRBJ2-2 | TRBV12-3/TRBV12-4 | many | - | TGTGCCAGCAACTTGGGCCAAACTAGCACCGGGGAGCTGTTTTTT | CASNLGQTSTGELFF
TRBJ2-7 | TRBV29-1 | few | TRBD2 | TGCAGCGTGCTACTAGCGGGTAAAACCTACGAGCAGTACTTC | CSVLLAGKTYEQYF
TRBJ1-2 | TRBV6-1 | many | TRBD1 | TGTGCCAGCCCAGGACAGGGAGTGGACTATGGCTACACCTTC | CASPGQGVDYGYTF
TRBJ2-5 | TRBV5-5 | many | TRBD2 | TGTGCCAGCAGTCCTACCCACCCGGGACTAGCGGGAGCTGAGACCCAGTACTTC | CASSPTHPGLAGAETQYF
TRBJ1-1 | TRBV30 | many | - | TGTGCCTGGAGTGGAAGGTACGGAGGGACTGAAGCTTTCTTT | CAWSGRYGGTEAFF
TRBJ2-7 | TRBV24-1 | many | - | TGTGCCACCAGTATGACAGGCACCTACGAGCAGTACTTC | CATSMTGTYEQYF
TRBJ1-2 | TRBV7-8 | few | - | TGTGCCAGCAGCTCCCGGACCGGGGGCTCTGGCTACACCTTC | CASSSRTGGSGYTF
TRBJ2-6 | TRBV11-2 | many | - | TGTGCCAGCAGCTCGATGACATCTGGGGCCAACGTCCTGACTTTC | CASSSMTSGANVLTF